This is a list of T cell receptor beta chains from one sample in a study of OX40 agonist ivuxolimab in advanced cancers. This table comes from immunoSEQ multiplex PCR, and its TCRdb copy is limited to in-frame clones, with some not included. In the table there are 30,000 to 45,000 clones, almost 85% of which are singletons. This material consisted of CD4+ or CD8+ T cells sorted from blood, taken in a trial of the OX40 agonist ivuxolimab. These receptors were collected from an adult with an advanced solid tumor such as melanoma, head and neck, liver or kidney cancer. CDR3s include the opening cysteine and the closing phenylalanine or tryptophan. Fields, in order: J gene, V gene, clone size, CDR3 protein. Part of the rows lack a size; the others show once, few, many or a class for expanded clones.

j_call: TRBJ2-2
v_call: TRBV2
clone_size: once
cdr3_aa: CASRPQGNTGELFF

j_call: TRBJ1-6
v_call: TRBV2
clone_size: NA
cdr3_aa: CASNSDGEHSPLHF

j_call: TRBJ1-4
v_call: TRBV19
clone_size: NA
cdr3_aa: CASSNTGSGEKLFF

j_call: TRBJ2-5
v_call: TRBV30
clone_size: NA
cdr3_aa: CAWSVGGQETQYF

j_call: TRBJ2-7
v_call: TRBV7-2
clone_size: NA
cdr3_aa: CASSLELVAYEQYF

j_call: TRBJ1-5
v_call: TRBV6-1
clone_size: NA
cdr3_aa: CASSAELHQPQHF

j_call: TRBJ2-5
v_call: TRBV19
clone_size: NA
cdr3_aa: CASRKSGGETQYF

j_call: TRBJ2-5
v_call: TRBV5-1
clone_size: NA
cdr3_aa: CASSSTGQETQYF

j_call: TRBJ2-2
v_call: TRBV10-2
clone_size: NA
cdr3_aa: CASKVAGGPTGELFF

j_call: TRBJ2-4
v_call: TRBV4-1
clone_size: NA
cdr3_aa: CASSQDAGGPKNIQYF

j_call: TRBJ2-3
v_call: TRBV15
clone_size: NA
cdr3_aa: CATSREWVGTDTQYF

j_call: TRBJ2-7
v_call: TRBV6-5
clone_size: NA
cdr3_aa: CASSGLAPHEQYF

j_call: TRBJ1-2
v_call: TRBV28
clone_size: NA
cdr3_aa: CAGLNSDSYGYTF

j_call: TRBJ2-7
v_call: TRBV10-1
clone_size: NA
cdr3_aa: CASSEQAPPYEQYF

j_call: TRBJ1-3
v_call: TRBV2
clone_size: NA
cdr3_aa: CASSGQGSGNTIYF

j_call: TRBJ1-4
v_call: TRBV28
clone_size: NA
cdr3_aa: CAIGAGSEKLFF

j_call: TRBJ2-5
v_call: TRBV7-7
clone_size: NA
cdr3_aa: CASSPNQETQYF

j_call: TRBJ2-1
v_call: TRBV30
clone_size: once
cdr3_aa: CAGRGQGVKQFF

j_call: TRBJ2-3
v_call: TRBV2
clone_size: NA
cdr3_aa: CASSPLSGFLADTQYF

j_call: TRBJ1-2
v_call: TRBV19
clone_size: NA
cdr3_aa: CASSIDGGLYYGYTF

j_call: TRBJ1-2
v_call: TRBV2
clone_size: NA
cdr3_aa: CASSEEQGSGYTF

j_call: TRBJ2-7
v_call: TRBV5-1
clone_size: NA
cdr3_aa: CASSLPRDDEQYF

j_call: TRBJ2-3
v_call: TRBV29-1
clone_size: NA
cdr3_aa: CSVVFAGRTDTQYF

j_call: TRBJ2-3
v_call: TRBV20-1
clone_size: once
cdr3_aa: CSGSVSDTQYF

j_call: TRBJ1-6
v_call: TRBV9
clone_size: NA
cdr3_aa: CASSVEVTVVDNSPLHF

j_call: TRBJ1-1
v_call: TRBV9
clone_size: NA
cdr3_aa: CASSTSQGAQAFF

j_call: TRBJ2-5
v_call: TRBV11-1
clone_size: NA
cdr3_aa: CASSDPGTSQETQYF